The rows below give T cell receptor beta chains drawn from one sample of a study of blood T cells in healthy people across ages. TCRdb reanalysed the 5' RACE reads using MiXCR and keeps one entry per CDR3 protein. The sample yields under 2,000,000 distinct CDR3 sequences, approximately 50% seen once. The sequencing sample was made of blood. These receptors were obtained from a middle-aged woman in good health. The CDR3 runs from the conserved cysteine through the conserved F or W. D genes are given only for firm matches. Only some rows state a clone size, as once, few, many or a class for expanded clones.

d_gene	abundance	v_gene	j_gene	CDR3aa	CDR3nt
NA	once	TRBV7-2	TRBJ2-1	CASSLAGWAETQFF	TGTGCCAGCAGCTTAGCGGGCTGGGCGGAGACCCAGTTCTTC
TRBD2	NA	TRBV5-1	TRBJ2-5	CASSLASGGLREKTQYF	TGCGCCAGCAGCTTGGCTAGCGGGGGCCTACGGGAGAAGACCCAGTACTTC
NA	NA	TRBV6-2/TRBV6-3	TRBJ1-2	CASSYGAGAVNYGYTF	TGTGCCAGCAGTTACGGGGCAGGGGCGGTCAACTATGGCTACACCTTC
NA	few	TRBV15	TRBJ1-6	CATSRDLGGGALHF	TGTGCCACCAGCAGAGATCTGGGCGGCGGGGCCCTCCACTTT
TRBD2	NA	TRBV20-1	TRBJ2-1	CSARGLAGNYNEQFF	TGCAGTGCTAGGGGGCTAGCGGGGAACTACAATGAGCAGTTCTTC
TRBD1	NA	TRBV10-3	TRBJ2-5	CATAAGSGGNRSYNEQYF	TGTGCCACCGCAGCCGGTTCAGGGGGTAATCGCTCCTACAATGAGCAGTACTTC
NA	NA	TRBV7-2	TRBJ2-3	CASSSRSHMDTQYF	TGTGCCAGCAGCTCCAGAAGCCACATGGATACGCAGTATTTT
TRBD2	NA	TRBV2	TRBJ2-3	CASSALLAGAQVSTDTQYF	TGTGCCAGCAGTGCCCTCCTAGCGGGGGCGCAGGTTAGCACAGATACGCAGTATTTT
NA	once	TRBV5-6	TRBJ1-1	CASGPIRGMNTEAFF	TGTGCCAGCGGACCGATCAGGGGAATGAACACTGAAGCTTTCTTT
TRBD1	NA	TRBV7-8	TRBJ2-4	CASSLLGTVKNIQYF	TGTGCCAGCAGCTTACTGGGGACAGTCAAAAACATTCAGTACTTC
NA	NA	TRBV6-5	TRBJ2-7	CVSIPPRGYEQYF	TGTGTCAGCATTCCGCCCCGGGGTTACGAGCAGTACTTC
NA	NA	TRBV5-1	TRBJ2-7	CASSLSRHNHYEQYF	TGCGCCAGCAGCTTGAGTCGTCACAACCACTACGAGCAGTACTTC
NA	NA	TRBV6-2/TRBV6-3	TRBJ2-7	CASSYSGGHSYEQYF	TGTGCCAGCAGTTACTCGGGGGGGCACTCCTACGAGCAGTACTTC
TRBD2	NA	TRBV29-1	TRBJ2-1	CSVERRGGVYNEQFF	TGCAGCGTCGAACGGCGCGGGGGAGTCTACAATGAGCAGTTCTTC
NA	few	TRBV3-1	TRBJ2-5	CASSQVDQQETQYF	TGTGCCAGCAGCCAAGTGGATCAGCAAGAGACCCAGTACTTC
NA	once	TRBV4-3	TRBJ2-1	CASSTDLTNEQFF	TGCGCCAGCAGTACAGACCTCACCAATGAGCAGTTCTTC
TRBD2	NA	TRBV3-1	TRBJ2-5	CASSQDPVGERGVGEQYF	TGTGCCAGCAGCCAAGATCCAGTCGGCGAGCGGGGGGTTGGTGAGCAGTACTTC
TRBD1	NA	TRBV7-2	TRBJ1-5	CASSLGGQGANQPQHF	TGTGCCAGCAGCTTAGGGGGTCAGGGGGCCAATCAGCCCCAGCATTTT
NA	NA	TRBV6-2/TRBV6-3	TRBJ1-2	CASSTTAGYGYTF	TGTGCCAGCAGTACGACAGCGGGCTATGGCTACACCTTC
NA	NA	TRBV6-5	TRBJ2-3	CASSYSIGARYGTQYF	TGTGCCAGCAGTTACTCGATAGGGGCTCGATATGGGACGCAGTATTTT
NA	few	TRBV13	TRBJ2-7	CASSQGAGYYEQYF	TGTGCCAGCAGCCAAGGGGCAGGATACTACGAGCAGTACTTC
TRBD2	NA	TRBV4-2	TRBJ2-7	CASSQAPSGSLREQYF	TGTGCCAGCAGCCAAGCCCCTAGCGGGTCTCTTAGGGAGCAGTACTTC
TRBD1	NA	TRBV5-6	TRBJ2-5	CASSLAPGQGLETQYF	TGTGCCAGCAGCTTGGCCCCGGGACAGGGATTAGAGACCCAGTACTTC
TRBD2	NA	TRBV27	TRBJ2-6	CASSLSSVAFGGYPGSGANVLTF	TGTGCCAGCAGTTTATCGAGCGTCGCCTTCGGGGGGTATCCCGGCTCTGGGGCCAACGTCCTGACTTTC
NA	once	TRBV20-1	TRBJ2-3	CSARPTRGRDTQYF	TGCAGTGCTAGACCGACAAGGGGAAGGGATACGCAGTATTTT
NA	few	TRBV4-1	TRBJ2-1	CASSQEAGETFSSYNEQFF	TGCGCCAGCAGCCAAGAAGCAGGGGAAACGTTCAGCTCCTACAATGAGCAGTTCTTC
NA	few	TRBV7-2	TRBJ2-5	CASQLSSGGETQYF	TGTGCCTCGCAGCTTAGTTCTGGTGGAGAGACCCAGTACTTC